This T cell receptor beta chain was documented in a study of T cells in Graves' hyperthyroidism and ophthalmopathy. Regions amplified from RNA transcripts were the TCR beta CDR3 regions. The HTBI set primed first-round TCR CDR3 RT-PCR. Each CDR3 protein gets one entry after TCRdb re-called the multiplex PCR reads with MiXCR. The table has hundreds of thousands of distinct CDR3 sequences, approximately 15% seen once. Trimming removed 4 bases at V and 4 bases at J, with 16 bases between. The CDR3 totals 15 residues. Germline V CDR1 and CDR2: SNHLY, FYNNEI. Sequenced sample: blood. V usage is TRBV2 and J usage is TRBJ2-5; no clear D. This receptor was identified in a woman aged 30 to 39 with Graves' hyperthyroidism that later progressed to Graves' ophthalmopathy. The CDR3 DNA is TGTGCCAGCAGTGGGGAAGAGCTTATGAGAGAGACCCAGTACTTC. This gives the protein CASSGEELMRETQYF.